One sample yielded the 14 T cell receptor beta chains listed below, sequenced in a study of technical replicates of blood from several donors. Assay used: immunoSEQ multiplex PCR; TCRdb lists only in-frame clones, some missing. This sample has 78,000 or so clones, with approximately 89% found just once. The sequenced material came from T cells isolated from PBMCs. These TCRs come from a human donor in good health.

This chain uses TRBV2 with TRBJ2-7, with D possibly matching TRBD1 (5 bases). The V end was cut by 9 bases, the J end by 0 bases, with 15 bases between. The germline gives CDR1 SNHLY, CDR2 FYNNEI. CDR3 size: 14 residues. DNA for the CDR3: TGTGCCAGTACTCAGGGCCCCAACTCCTACGAGCAGTACTTC. Translated: CASTQGPNSYEQYF.

This rearrangement joins TRBV6-1 to TRBJ2-7, with D maybe TRBD1 (6 bases). In germline, CDR1 is MNHNS, CDR2 SASEGT. The CDR3 totals 13 residues. The V gene lost 6 bases and the J gene lost 3 bases, with 12 bases spanning the gap. Here the CDR3 reads CASRYRDGYEQYF. CDR3 sequence (DNA): TGTGCCAGCAGATACAGGGATGGCTACGAGCAGTACTTC.

The chain combines TRBV29-1 with TRBJ1-2; TRBD1 aligns across 7 bases. This CDR3 is built from 13 residues. The V segment lost 8 bases and the J segment 1 base; nucleotides outside the gene matches: 7. Germline V CDR1 and CDR2: SQVTM, ANQGSEA. The CDR3 DNA reads as TGCAGCTCGCGGGACAGTCTTAACTATGGCTACACCTTC. This translates into CSSRDSLNYGYTF.

V gene TRBV7-6 combines with J gene TRBJ2-3; possible D gene TRBD1, 6 bases. Trimming cost V 4 bases and J 0 bases, with 20 bases left between them. Per the germline V gene, CDR1 is SGHVS and CDR2 is FNYEAQ. This CDR3 has 18 residues. CDR3 loop: CASSSNGGGQPSTDTQYF. In nucleotides, the CDR3 is TGTGCCAGCAGCTCGAACGGAGGTGGACAGCCTAGCACAGATACGCAGTATTTT.

The chain employs TRBV27 and TRBJ2-3, with TRBD2 matching over 7 bases. The CDR3 runs to 15 residues. After removal of 2 bases from V and 5 bases from J, the junction contained 7 bases not matched to a gene. Germline CDR1 and CDR2: MNHEY and SMNVEV (reference sequence). CDR3 nucleotides: TGTGCCAGCAGTTTAAGGGCGGGAGTGGAAGATACGCAGTATTTT. Encoded protein: CASSLRAGVEDTQYF.

The rearrangement joins TRBV6-5 to TRBJ2-3, with 7 nucleotides matching TRBD2. V shed 2 bases and J 7 bases; nucleotides not matched to a gene: 6. CDR3 size: 14 residues. Germline lookup yields CDR1 MNHEY and CDR2 SVGAGI. CDR3 region: CASSYREGVNTQYF. The DNA of the CDR3 is TGTGCCAGCAGTTACAGGGAGGGTGTGAATACGCAGTATTTT.

This clone was seen once. The CDR3 sequence: CASSLQGAGANVLTF. CDR3 coding DNA: TGTGCCAGCAGCTTACAGGGCGCTGGGGCCAACGTCCTGACTTTC. V and J are TRBV11-2 and TRBJ2-6, with TRBD1 as a possible D gene (5 bases). Deletions cut 2 bases from V and 2 bases from J, with 7 bases between. This CDR3 has 15 amino acids. The germline V gene has CDR1 SGHAT and CDR2 FQNNGV. Complete variable domain (other parts from reference TRBV11-2 and TRBJ2-6): EAGVAQSPRYKIIEKRQSVAFWCNPISGHATLYWYQQILGQGPKLLIQFQNNGVVDDSQLPKDRFSAERLKGVDSTLKIQPAKLEDSAVYLCASSLQGAGANVLTFGAGSRLTVL.

J is TRBJ1-2 and V is TRBV2; 7 bases align to TRBD1. This CDR3 spans 14 amino acids. V lost 6 bases to trimming and J lost 8 bases; unmatched junction nucleotides: 12. The V gene's germline CDR1 is SNHLY and CDR2 FYNNEI. CDR3 nucleotide sequence: TGTGCCAGCAGGAAGATACAGGGGACGTCGGGCTACACCTTC. This codes for CASRKIQGTSGYTF.

This clone has only one observation. This rearrangement joins TRBV5-1 to TRBJ1-1; D is possibly TRBD1 (5 bases). The CDR3 totals 14 residues. CDR1 is SGHRS and CDR2 is YFSETQ in the germline V gene. Deletions cut 1 base from V and 0 bases from J, with 7 bases between. The chain's CDR3 is CASSLSGMNTEAFF. The DNA for the CDR3 is TGCGCCAGCAGCTTGTCAGGGATGAACACTGAAGCTTTCTTT.

The rearrangement links TRBV7-9 to TRBJ1-1; the D is unclear. The CDR3 loop spans 13 amino acids. Germline V CDR1 and CDR2: SEHNR, FQNEAQ (reference sequence). V lost 3 bases to trimming and J lost 0 bases, with 5 bases between them. The CDR3 DNA reads as TGTGCCAGCAGCTTCGGGATGAACACTGAAGCTTTCTTT. It yields the protein CASSFGMNTEAFF.

The chain employs TRBV9 and TRBJ2-1; D possibly corresponds to TRBD2 (5 bases). Germline CDR1 SGDLS, CDR2 YYNGEE. This CDR3 has 13 residues. Trimming took off 2 bases at V and 12 bases at J, with 15 bases between the two ends. The CDR3 DNA reads as TGTGCCAGCAGCGTTTTTGAAACGGAGGCGCAGTTCTTC. Translated, it gives CASSVFETEAQFF.

The chain links TRBV5-6 to TRBJ2-7; no definite D call. The CDR3 spans 12 residues. V lost 2 bases and J lost 0, with 3 bases in between. Looked up from germline, CDR1 is SGHDT and CDR2 is YYEEEE. In nucleotides, the CDR3 is TGTGCCAGCAGCTTCAACTCCTACGAGCAGTACTTC. Translating gives CASSFNSYEQYF.

The genes are TRBV4-3 and TRBJ1-1; 8 bases agree with TRBD1. V trimming: 0 bases; J trimming: 5 bases; junction bases outside the gene matches: 8. Per germline, CDR1 LGHNA and CDR2 YSLEER. The CDR3 has 16 amino acids. CDR3 DNA sequence: TGCGCCAGCAGCCAAGATTTTTTCAGGGGGCCTACTGAAGCTTTCTTT. Protein sequence: CASSQDFFRGPTEAFF.

The chain uses TRBV9 and TRBJ1-1; TRBD1 might be the D (5 bases). Trimming took 0 bases from V and 0 from J, leaving 9 bases between them. Germline lookup yields CDR1 SGDLS and CDR2 YYNGEE. The length of the CDR3 is 15 residues. The CDR3 is CASSVGGRVNTEAFF. CDR3 sequence (DNA): TGTGCCAGCAGCGTAGGAGGCAGGGTGAACACTGAAGCTTTCTTT.